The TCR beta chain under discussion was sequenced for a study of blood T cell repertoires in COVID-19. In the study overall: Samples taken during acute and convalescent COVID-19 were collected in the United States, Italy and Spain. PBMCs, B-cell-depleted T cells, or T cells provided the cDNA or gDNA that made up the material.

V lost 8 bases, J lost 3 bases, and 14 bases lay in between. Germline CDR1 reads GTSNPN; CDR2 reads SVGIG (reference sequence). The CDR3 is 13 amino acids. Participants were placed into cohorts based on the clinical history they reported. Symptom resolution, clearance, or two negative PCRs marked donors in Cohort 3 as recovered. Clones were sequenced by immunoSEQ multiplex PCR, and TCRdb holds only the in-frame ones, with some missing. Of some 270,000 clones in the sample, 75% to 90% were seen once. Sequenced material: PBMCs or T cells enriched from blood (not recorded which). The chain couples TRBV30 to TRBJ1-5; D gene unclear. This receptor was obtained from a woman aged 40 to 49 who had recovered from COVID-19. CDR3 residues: CAASRTANQPQHF. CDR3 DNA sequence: TGTGCCGCCTCGAGAACCGCCAATCAGCCCCAGCATTTT.